The clone carrying this T cell receptor beta chain was recorded only once. No antigen is known for it. In the CD4+ fraction, cells were divided into CD45RA+ naive and CD45RA-negative memory subsets. This specimen comes from a study of shared clonotypes between healthy human individuals. The study's findings and limits: Relative to clonotypes present in all four donors, those not shared had lower generation probabilities. Despite large depth, rarefaction showed incomplete sorted-subset sequencing. Deeper or shallower sequencing was expected to change how clonotypes are shared among donors.

Using immunoSEQ multiplex PCR, the repertoire was profiled, and TCRdb retains in-frame clones only, with some absent. This table has roughly 2.4 million clones, almost 96% appearing once. The origin of this receptor is a man younger than 35 in good health. The sample was naive CD4+ T cells sorted from blood. Described subset: CD45RA+ positively selected.

The CDR3 spells CASSQLGVTQYF. CDR3 sequence (DNA): TGCGCCAGCAGCCAACTTGGCGTAACCCAGTACTTC. The V call is TRBV4-1, the J call TRBJ2-5; D is ambiguous. The CDR3 runs to 12 residues. Per the germline V gene, CDR1 is MGHRA and CDR2 is YSYEKL. Trimming removed 2 bases from V and 8 bases from J, with 9 bases in between.